Each of the 25 T cell receptor beta chains below was sequenced from the same sample in a study of control samples from healthy donors and cancer patients. Produced via immunoSEQ multiplex PCR; TCRdb's table is partial and in-frame only. In the table there are about 28,000 clones, 91% of which are singletons. The sample was PBMCs. The receptor set was obtained from a man in his forties or fifties with lung cancer.

The chain links TRBV7-9 to TRBJ1-3; D uncertain. Germline V gene lookup returns CDR1 SEHNR and CDR2 FQNEAQ (reference sequence). The CDR3 has 14 amino acids. Trimming left V 8 bases short and J 0 bases short, with 11 bases between. This CDR3 reads CASPTTSSGNTIYF. The CDR3 DNA reads TGTGCCAGCCCCACCACATCCTCTGGAAACACCATATATTTT.

The V call is TRBV27, the J call TRBJ2-2, with D uncertain. V gave up 6 bases and J gave up 4 bases, with 9 bases separating them. Germline lookup yields CDR1 MNHEY and CDR2 SMNVEV (reference sequence). The CDR3 runs 13 residues. The CDR3 is CASRLLGTGELFF. CDR3 bases: TGTGCCAGCAGACTACTGGGCACCGGGGAGCTGTTTTTT.

The CDR3 DNA reads as TGTGCCAGCTCTTACGGGATAGATACGCAGTATTTT. It codes for CASSYGIDTQYF. This chain joins TRBV6-6 and TRBJ2-3; D perhaps matches TRBD2 (5 bases). This CDR3 comprises 12 residues. V lost 8 bases, J lost 5 bases, and 11 bases lay in between. Germline V CDR1 and CDR2: MNHNY, SVGAGI (reference sequence).

The rearrangement uses TRBV4-3 and TRBJ1-6; D gene ambiguous. With 0 bases removed from V and 10 bases from J, the gap between germline ends came to 16 bases. The CDR3 is 16 amino acids. Germline V gives CDR1 LGHNA, CDR2 YSLEER. The CDR3, as DNA: TGCGCCAGCAGCCAAGAATCCGGTGGAGGCAGATCACCCCTCCACTTT. It translates to CASSQESGGGRSPLHF.

The CDR3: CASSTQGDTEAFF. Written as DNA, the CDR3 is TGTGCCAGCAGCACACAGGGAGACACTGAAGCTTTCTTT. The J gene is TRBJ1-1, the V gene TRBV5-5, with a tentative D call TRBD1 (6 bases). The CDR3 runs to 13 residues. The V gene lost 4 bases and the J gene lost 3 bases, with 10 bases spanning the gap. Germline assignment: CDR1 SGHKS and CDR2 YYEKEE (reference sequence).

The chain carries TRBV7-2 and TRBJ1-5; unclear D gene. The CDR3 is made up of 15 amino acids. Germline V gene sequence: CDR1 SGHTA, CDR2 FQGNSA. The V gene lost 2 bases and the J gene lost 0 bases, with 8 bases spanning the gap. CDR3 sequence reads: CASSLWSDSNQPQHF. The CDR3 coding sequence is TGTGCCAGCAGCTTATGGTCAGATAGCAATCAGCCCCAGCATTTT. Full variable domain (remainder filled in from reference TRBV7-2 and TRBJ1-5): GAGVSQSPSNKVTEKGKDVELRCDPISGHTALYWYRQSLGQGLEFLIYFQGNSAPDKSGLPSDRFSAERTGGSVSTLTIQRTQQEDSAVYLCASSLWSDSNQPQHFGDGTRLSIL.

This clone turned up a few times. The V and J genes are TRBV19 and TRBJ2-2; possible D gene TRBD1, 6 bases. V lost 4 bases to trimming and J lost 6 bases, with 9 bases between them. This CDR3 contains 13 residues. Germline values: CDR1 LNHDA, CDR2 SQIVND (reference sequence). CDR3 sequence (DNA): TGTGCCAGTAGTAACGGACAGTCCGGGGAGCTGTTTTTT. Translating it yields CASSNGQSGELFF.

V and J are TRBV6-6 and TRBJ2-6; D uncertain. Germline lookup yields CDR1 MNHNY and CDR2 SVGAGI (reference sequence). The CDR3 runs 13 residues. V was trimmed by 6 bases and J by 2 bases, leaving 5 bases between them. The CDR3 loop is CASRLAGANVLTF. The CDR3 coding sequence is TGTGCCAGCAGGTTGGCTGGGGCCAACGTCCTGACTTTC.

The chain couples TRBV11-2 to TRBJ2-2, with 8 bases lining up with TRBD1. V gave up 0 bases and J gave up 5 bases; unmatched junction bases: 5. The CDR3 contains 16 residues. CDR1 and CDR2 (germline): SGHAT, FQNNGV. This CDR3 is CASSLDGTGGTGELFF. The CDR3 region has the DNA TGTGCCAGCAGCTTAGATGGGACAGGAGGGACCGGGGAGCTGTTTTTT.

In the case of this clone: The junction differs from germline at one of its ends, possibly a read error. J is TRBJ2-2 and V is TRBV7-2, with 7 bases identical to TRBD1. The germline CDR1 and CDR2 sequences are SGHTA and FQGNSA. CDR3 length: 15 amino acids. The CDR3 DNA follows: TGTGCCAGCAGCTTTTCAGGGGGAAACATCGGGGAGCTGTTTTTT. Amino acid sequence: CASSFSGGNIGELFF.

The rearrangement links TRBV6-5 to TRBJ1-5; a possible D gene is TRBD1 (5 bases). The V end was cut by 0 bases, the J end by 5 bases, with 11 bases between. This CDR3 is 15 amino acids long. Per germline, CDR1 MNHEY and CDR2 SVGAGI. The CDR3 is CASSYSARVDQPQHF. CDR3 coding DNA: TGTGCCAGCAGTTACTCGGCCAGGGTAGATCAGCCCCAGCATTTT.

The rearrangement joins TRBV16 to TRBJ2-1, with TRBD1 matching 8 bases. Trimming at V came to 2 bases and at J to 6 bases, leaving 9 bases not matched to a gene. In germline, CDR1 is KGHSY, CDR2 FQNENV. There are 16 residues in the CDR3. CDR3 protein: CASSQNFPGTGNEQFF. As DNA, the CDR3 is TGTGCCAGCAGCCAAAATTTCCCCGGGACAGGCAATGAGCAGTTCTTC.

The V call is TRBV19, the J call TRBJ1-2; D gene unclear. This CDR3 has 14 amino acids. The germline V and J ends were trimmed by 1 base and 4 bases, with 10 bases remaining between them. Looked up from germline, CDR1 is LNHDA and CDR2 is SQIVND (reference sequence). The CDR3 loop is CASSIVGGRYGYTF. CDR3 nucleotide sequence: TGTGCCAGTAGTATAGTCGGCGGCCGCTATGGCTACACCTTC.

The J gene is TRBJ2-5, the V gene TRBV11-2; D remains unclear. V dropped 8 bases and J dropped 1 base, with 11 bases sitting between them. The CDR3 consists of 13 residues. In germline, CDR1 is SGHAT, CDR2 FQNNGV. The CDR3 is CASGEGAQETQYF. The CDR3 region has the DNA TGTGCCAGCGGGGAAGGAGCCCAAGAGACCCAGTACTTC.

This chain uses TRBV27 with TRBJ1-5, with D possibly matching TRBD1 (5 bases). V lost 7 bases to trimming and J lost 4 bases, with 8 bases between them. Germline-derived CDR1 and CDR2 are MNHEY and SMNVEV (reference sequence). The CDR3 is 12 residues long. The CDR3 is CASKSGNQPQHF. The DNA for the CDR3 is TGTGCCAGCAAATCAGGGAATCAGCCCCAGCATTTT.

The J gene is TRBJ2-7, the V gene TRBV27, with a possible D match to TRBD2 (5 bases). Per germline, CDR1 MNHEY and CDR2 SMNVEV (reference sequence). The CDR3 runs to 16 residues. Trimming took off 5 bases at V and 3 bases at J, with 20 bases between the two ends. CDR3 nucleotide sequence: TGTGCCAGCAGTCCCTCTTTGCCAGGAGAGGGCTACGAGCAGTACTTC. Translating gives CASSPSLPGEGYEQYF.

The V gene is TRBV3-1 (or the pseudogene TRBV3-2), the J gene TRBJ2-5; tentatively, D is TRBD1 (6 bases). Per germline, CDR1 LGHDT and CDR2 YNNKEL (reference sequence). V lost 5 bases, J lost 2 bases, and 12 bases lay in between. The CDR3 covers 14 residues. DNA of the CDR3: TGTGCCAGCAGCGCCGGGACAAGACAAGAGACCCAGTACTTC. This sequence encodes CASSAGTRQETQYF.

This chain links TRBV6-6 with TRBJ1-2, with D possibly being TRBD1 (6 bases). Germline CDR1 is MNHNY and CDR2 is SVGAGI (reference sequence). The CDR3 covers 13 residues. V was clipped by 2 bases and J by 3 bases, with 7 bases between them. DNA of the CDR3: TGTGCCAGCAGTTACGAGGGGGACTATGGCTACACCTTC. This codes for CASSYEGDYGYTF.

This clone appeared a single time. The J gene is TRBJ1-5, the V gene TRBV5-4, with unresolved D. V shed 1 base and J shed 2 bases, with 4 bases lying between them. The CDR3 contains 13 residues. Germline V gives CDR1 SGHNT, CDR2 YYREEE (reference sequence). CDR3 protein: CASSLNGNQPQHF. In DNA form, the CDR3 reads TGTGCCAGCAGCTTGAATGGCAATCAGCCCCAGCATTTT. Full variable domain (missing parts from reference TRBV5-4 and TRBJ1-5): ETGVTQSPTHLIKTRGQQVTLRCSSQSGHNTVSWYQQALGQGPQFIFQYYREEENGRGNFPPRFSGLQFPNYSSELNVNALELDDSALYLCASSLNGNQPQHFGDGTRLSIL.

This clone was seen only once. The sample has other DNA sequences that encode this CDR3 too. This sequence joins TRBV2 and TRBJ1-6; D perhaps matches TRBD1 (5 bases). V was clipped by 4 bases and J by 5 bases, with 15 bases between them. CDR1 and CDR2 (germline): SNHLY, FYNNEI. The CDR3 spans 16 residues. CDR3 coding DNA: TGTGCCAGCAGTGCAATGGGGGTGGGGAATAATTCACCCCTCCACTTT. Protein product: CASSAMGVGNNSPLHF.

The chain joins TRBV7-8 to TRBJ2-5, with TRBD2 matching 14 bases. The CDR3 is made up of 17 amino acids. J gave up 1 base and V 4 bases, and 5 bases lay outside the gene matches. The germline CDR1 and CDR2 sequences are SGHVS and FQNEAQ. For the CDR3, the DNA is TGTGCCAGCAGCTCAGGGACTAGCGGGAGCACCCAAGAGACCCAGTACTTC. It codes for CASSSGTSGSTQETQYF. The full variable domain, its missing parts supplied by reference TRBV7-8 and TRBJ2-5, is GAGVSQSPRYKVAKRGQDVALRCDPISGHVSLFWYQQALGQGPEFLTYFQNEAQLDKSGLPSDRFFAERPEGSVSTLKIQRTQQEDSAVYLCASSSGTSGSTQETQYFGPGTRLLVL.

This clone was detected only a few times. The rearrangement uses TRBV7-2 and TRBJ1-5, with TRBD1 matching 7 bases. The V gene's germline CDR1 is SGHTA and CDR2 FQGNSA. V shed 2 bases, J shed 7 bases, and the junction held 2 bases outside the gene matches. This CDR3 spans 13 amino acids. The CDR3 spells CASSLTGVQPQHF. CDR3 in DNA: TGTGCCAGCAGCTTAACAGGGGTGCAGCCCCAGCATTTT.

The chain links TRBV19 to TRBJ1-5; no reliable D call. This CDR3 is 13 amino acids long. V lost 3 bases and J lost 4, with 7 bases in between. Per the germline V gene, CDR1 is LNHDA and CDR2 is SQIVND (reference sequence). The CDR3 here is CASSMGLNQPQHF. DNA for the CDR3: TGTGCCAGTAGTATGGGCTTGAATCAGCCCCAGCATTTT.

This clone has only one observation. This sequence joins TRBV7-3 and TRBJ2-1; TRBD2 might be the D (5 bases). CDR3 length equals 16 residues. V dropped 1 base and J dropped 9 bases, with 19 bases sitting between them. Germline V CDR1 and CDR2: SGHTA, FQGTGA. The CDR3 DNA sequence: TGTGCCAGCAGCTTAATGGGAGCCCCCGCCTCGGGTGAGCAGTTCTTC. Amino acids: CASSLMGAPASGEQFF. The variable domain in full, with the rest retrieved from reference TRBV7-3 and TRBJ2-1, is GAGVSQTPSNKVTEKGKYVELRCDPISGHTALYWYRQSLGQGPEFLIYFQGTGAADDSGLPNDRFFAVRPEGSVSTLKIQRTERGDSAVYLCASSLMGAPASGEQFFGPGTRLTVL.

The chain links TRBV9 to TRBJ1-6; D may be TRBD1 (5 bases). V lost 4 bases and J lost 12, with 20 bases in between. This CDR3 comprises 15 residues. Germline CDR1 and CDR2: SGDLS and YYNGEE. The CDR3, as DNA: TGTGCCAGCAGCCCGTACTCCGGGGGGGTAGGACCCCTCCACTTT. Its protein product is CASSPYSGGVGPLHF.